Below are 5 T cell receptor beta chains sequenced from a single sample in a study of blood T cells in healthy people across ages. PCR was performed a second time for roughly 7 to 11 cycles using a sample-barcoded 5' primer and a J-beta primer mix. A single record per CDR3 protein comes from TCRdb applying MiXCR to the 5' RACE reads. The sample lists over a million distinct CDR3 sequences, about 42% occurring once. Sequenced material: blood. Receptor source: a woman aged 18-29 years in good health.

The rearrangement links TRBV20-1 to TRBJ1-1; no firm D call. Germline-derived CDR1 and CDR2 are DFQATT and SNEGSKA (reference sequence). V was pared by 0 bases and J by 0 bases, with 11 bases between. This CDR3 spans 15 amino acids. The CDR3 DNA follows: TGCAGTGCTAGAGATCCCGCGGCCTTGAACACTGAAGCTTTCTTT. Its protein is CSARDPAALNTEAFF.

DNA of the CDR3: TGCGCCAGCACTCGGGGAAACACAGATACGCAGTATTTT. This sequence encodes CASTRGNTDTQYF. The chain carries TRBV5-1 and TRBJ2-3; D is possibly TRBD2 (5 bases). The CDR3 loop spans 13 amino acids. Deletions cut 6 bases from V and 2 bases from J, with 10 bases between. From germline, CDR1 is SGHRS and CDR2 YFSETQ.

The chain has TRBV9 and TRBJ1-4; D might be TRBD1 (6 bases). Trimming stripped 4 bases from V and 4 bases from J, with 14 bases between. Germline V gene data show CDR1 as SGDLS and CDR2 as YYNGEE. The CDR3 is 15 residues long. For the CDR3, the DNA is TGTGCCAGCAGCACGCGACAGGATGGTAATGAAAAACTGTTTTTT. Translating gives CASSTRQDGNEKLFF.

V gene TRBV28 combines with J gene TRBJ2-7; D might be TRBD1 or TRBD2, each matching 5 bases. V lost 4 bases, J lost 3 bases, and 13 bases lay in between. Germline assignment: CDR1 MDHEN and CDR2 SYDVKM. This CDR3 region has 14 residues. CDR3 loop: CASSSTGANYEQYF. The CDR3 region has the DNA TGTGCCAGCAGTTCAACCGGGGCTAACTACGAGCAGTACTTC.

The chain is built from TRBV5-1 and TRBJ2-7; perhaps TRBD2 as D (5 bases). This CDR3 comprises 13 residues. Germline V gene lookup returns CDR1 SGHRS and CDR2 YFSETQ. Trimming pared 9 bases from V and 7 bases from J, leaving 20 bases between. CDR3 region: CATAATPGVEQYF. DNA of the CDR3: TGCGCCACCGCTGCTACGCCCGGGGTTGAGCAGTACTTC.